The clone carrying this TCR beta chain appeared many times. The V gene's germline CDR1 is SEHNR and CDR2 FQNEAQ (reference sequence). This CDR3 has 16 residues. With 0 bases clipped from V and 4 bases from J, the junction kept 8 bases outside the gene matches. The data derive from a study of tumor-infiltrating lymphocytes in primary liver carcinoma. Between roughly 17 and 31 mg of unsorted bulk tissue served as the source from which RNA and DNA were co-extracted. The patients had histopathologically diagnosed primary liver carcinoma, and their disease was treated by surgical resection. There were over 80% viable tumor cells in every single sample of tumor. Reverse transcription of approximately 520 ng total RNA with a constant-region primer produced TCR beta cDNA. ARM-PCR, slightly modified, supplied the TCR beta libraries through three nested multiplex PCR rounds. Two initial PCR rounds of about 11 cycles each paired TRBV1-TRBV30 forward primers with a C-beta reverse primer. TCRdb re-called the multiplex PCR reads through MiXCR, storing one row per CDR3 protein. The sample includes fewer than 250,000 distinct CDR3 sequences, approximately 80% of them seen just once.

The clonotype originates from a middle-aged man with primary liver carcinoma and hepatitis B virus infection. Sequencing was done on a sample of tumor tissue from primary liver carcinoma. The chain combines TRBV7-9 with TRBJ2-7, with 8 bases identical to TRBD2. CDR3 coding DNA: TGTGCCAGCAGCTTAGCTTCCACTAGCGGAACTTACGAGCAGTACTTC. This codes for CASSLASTSGTYEQYF.